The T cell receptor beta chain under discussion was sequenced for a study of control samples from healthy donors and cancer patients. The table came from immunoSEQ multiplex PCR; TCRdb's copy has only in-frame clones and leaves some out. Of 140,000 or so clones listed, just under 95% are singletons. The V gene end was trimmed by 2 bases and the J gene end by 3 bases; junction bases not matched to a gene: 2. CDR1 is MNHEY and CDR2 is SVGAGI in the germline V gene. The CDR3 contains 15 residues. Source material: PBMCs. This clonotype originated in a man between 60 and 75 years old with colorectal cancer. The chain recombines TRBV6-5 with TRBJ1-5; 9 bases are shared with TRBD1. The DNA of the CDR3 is TGTGCCAGCAGTTACGGGACAGGGCTCAATCAGCCCCAGCATTTT. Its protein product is CASSYGTGLNQPQHF.